A single sample is the source of the 15 T cell receptor beta chains below, sequenced in a study of early stage breast cancer tumors. Repertoires were generated with immunoSEQ multiplex PCR, while TCRdb's copy carries only in-frame clones and drops some. This sample has some 9,700 clones, with about 78% found just once. The specimen sequenced was normal breast tissue next to the tumor. The receptor source for this set is a person aged 35-50 years with breast cancer.

The V gene is TRBV6-6, the J gene TRBJ2-1, with 9 bases aligning to TRBD1. J lost 3 bases, V lost 2 bases, and 5 bases had no gene match. The CDR3 is 16 amino acids. CDR1 and CDR2 from the germline V gene are MNHNY and SVGAGI (reference sequence). The CDR3 region has the DNA TGTGCCAGCAGTTACCCACCGGGACAGGGCTACAATGAGCAGTTCTTC. Its protein product is CASSYPPGQGYNEQFF.

In its sample, this clone was seen once. The chain couples TRBV14 to TRBJ2-3; the match to TRBD2 covers 7 bases. Germline V gene lookup returns CDR1 SGHDN and CDR2 FVKESK. The V gene end was trimmed by 8 bases and the J gene end by 0 bases; junction bases not matched to a gene: 14. CDR3 length: 17 amino acids. Here the CDR3 DNA reads TGTGCCAGCGAACTGAGCGGGGCCCCGCTAAGCACAGATACGCAGTATTTT. It translates to CASELSGAPLSTDTQYF.

The chain recombines TRBV5-1 with TRBJ1-1; the D gene is possibly TRBD1 (6 bases). Germline-derived CDR1 and CDR2 are SGHRS and YFSETQ. Trimming removed 0 bases at V and 4 bases at J, with 16 bases between. The CDR3 has 16 amino acids. CDR3 sequence reads: CASSLVVTRGGTEAFF. The CDR3 nucleotides are TGCGCCAGCAGCTTGGTGGTAACCAGGGGTGGCACTGAAGCTTTCTTT. Drawing the rest from reference TRBV5-1 and TRBJ1-1, the complete variable domain is KAGVTQTPRYLIKTRGQQVTLSCSPISGHRSVSWYQQTPGQGLQFLFEYFSETQRNKGNFPGRFSGRQFSNSRSEMNVSTLELGDSALYLCASSLVVTRGGTEAFFGQGTRLTVV.

This clone has more than one count but fewer than ten. This chain connects TRBV29-1 to TRBJ1-1; D is unclear. V lost 8 bases and J lost 1, with 17 bases in between. The germline CDR1 and CDR2 sequences are SQVTM and ANQGSEA. CDR3 size: 14 residues. CDR3 in amino acids: CSTRNGYSNTEAFF. In nucleotides, the CDR3 is TGCAGCACTCGAAACGGCTATTCGAACACTGAAGCTTTCTTT.

The genes are TRBV27 and TRBJ2-6; 8 nucleotides align to TRBD2. Trimming took 5 bases from V and 4 from J; bases not matched to a gene: 10. Looked up from germline, CDR1 is MNHEY and CDR2 is SMNVEV (reference sequence). The CDR3 extends over 17 amino acids. In nucleotides, the CDR3 is TGTGCCAGCAGTCCCCGGGAGGGACCCGCGGGGGCCAACGTCCTGACTTTC. This sequence encodes CASSPREGPAGANVLTF.

This clone is classed as medium-sized. The gene calls are TRBV5-8 and TRBJ2-1; 10 bases line up with TRBD1. The junction had 11 bases not matched to a gene; V was cut back by 2 bases and J by 9 bases. The CDR3 extends over 16 amino acids. Per the germline V gene, CDR1 is SGHTS and CDR2 is YDEGEE. CDR3 DNA sequence: TGTGCCAGCAGCTTACCTTGGGGACAGGGGAATCGTGAGCAGTTCTTC. Its translation is CASSLPWGQGNREQFF.

The genes are TRBV5-1 and TRBJ2-5; a weak D match, TRBD1 (5 bases). The CDR3 is 15 residues long. Germline V gene sequence: CDR1 SGHRS, CDR2 YFSETQ. Trimming took off 6 bases at V and 4 bases at J, with 19 bases between the two ends. Here the CDR3 reads CASNQGPTPLETQYF. CDR3 DNA sequence: TGCGCCAGCAATCAGGGTCCCACCCCCCTAGAGACCCAGTACTTC.

This chain uses TRBV29-1 with TRBJ1-2, with TRBD1 matching 9 bases. In germline, CDR1 is SQVTM, CDR2 ANQGSEA. There are 15 residues in the CDR3. Trimming cost V 6 bases and J 6 bases; bases outside gene matches: 14. CDR3 sequence: CSVEPGQGRIDGYTF. In DNA, the CDR3 is TGCAGCGTCGAACCGGGACAGGGTAGGATCGATGGCTACACCTTC. Full variable domain (rest looked up from reference TRBV29-1 and TRBJ1-2): SAVISQKPSRDICQRGTSLTIQCQVDSQVTMMFWYRQQPGQSLTLIATANQGSEATYESGFVIDKFPISRPNLTFSTLTVSNMSPEDSSIYLCSVEPGQGRIDGYTFGSGTRLTVV.

The V and J genes are TRBV2 and TRBJ1-2, with TRBD1 matching 9 bases. This CDR3 is built from 15 residues. The junction had 8 bases not matched to a gene; V was cut back by 5 bases and J by 4 bases. The germline V gene encodes CDR1 SNHLY and CDR2 FYNNEI. DNA for the CDR3: TGTGCCAGCAGTAGGACAGGGGCTCCAGGCTATGGCTACACCTTC. It is translated as CASSRTGAPGYGYTF.

The chain links TRBV9 to TRBJ2-3; unclear D gene. Germline lookup yields CDR1 SGDLS and CDR2 YYNGEE. Trimming took off 0 bases at V and 5 bases at J, with 7 bases between the two ends. The length of the CDR3 is 13 residues. The CDR3 region is CASSVGREDTQYF. CDR3 coding DNA: TGTGCCAGCAGCGTAGGTAGGGAAGATACGCAGTATTTT.

In its sample, this clone was seen once. The gene calls are TRBV14 and TRBJ2-1; 13 bases line up with TRBD2. CDR3 length: 15 residues. The J segment lost 9 bases and the V segment lost 4 bases, leaving 6 bases of the junction unmatched. CDR1 is SGHDN, CDR2 FVKESK, per germline. As DNA, the CDR3 is TGTGCCAGCAGCCGGGGACTAGCGGGAAAGGGTGAGCAGTTCTTC. The encoded protein is CASSRGLAGKGEQFF.

This clone has only a few counts. The chain has TRBV19 and TRBJ1-5; unclear D gene. Germline values: CDR1 LNHDA, CDR2 SQIVND (reference sequence). The CDR3 covers 14 residues. The germline V and J ends were trimmed by 7 bases and 0 bases, with 10 bases remaining between them. The CDR3 nucleotides are TGTGCCAGTAACTCGGCATATAGCAATCAGCCCCAGCATTTT. Translating gives CASNSAYSNQPQHF. Full variable domain (rest looked up from reference TRBV19 and TRBJ1-5): DGGITQSPKYLFRKEGQNVTLSCEQNLNHDAMYWYRQDPGQGLRLIYYSQIVNDFQKGDIAEGYSVSREKKESFPLTVTSAQKNPTAFYLCASNSAYSNQPQHFGDGTRLSIL.

The chain has TRBV6-6 and TRBJ2-7; 8 bases fit TRBD1. This CDR3 has 14 amino acids. Germline values: CDR1 MNHNY, CDR2 SVGAGI (reference sequence). Trimming removed 6 bases from V and 3 bases from J; junction bases left unmatched: 7. CDR3 DNA: TGTGCCAGCAGCCGGGGGACAGGTGTCTACGAGCAGTACTTC. It translates to CASSRGTGVYEQYF.

This chain joins TRBV27 and TRBJ2-5; TRBD2 agrees at 8 bases. This CDR3 is 15 amino acids long. The germline V gene encodes CDR1 MNHEY and CDR2 SMNVEV (reference sequence). Trimming cost V 6 bases and J 2 bases; bases outside gene matches: 8. The CDR3: CASSLSGALQETQYF. The DNA of the CDR3 is TGTGCCAGCAGCCTTAGCGGGGCCCTTCAAGAGACCCAGTACTTC.

This sequence joins TRBV21-1 and TRBJ1-1. TRBV21-1 is a listed pseudogene. The CDR3 runs 13 residues. For the CDR3, the DNA is TGTGCCAGCAGCAAAGAGCGGAGCACTGAAGCTTTCTTT. Translating gives CASSKERSTEAFF.